The 21 T cell receptor beta chains reported below all come from one sample, sequenced in a study of blood T cell repertoires in COVID-19 (dated by TCRdb to the early 2020s). The library was produced with the immunoSEQ multiplex PCR assay. Drawn from immuneACCESS, this table holds only the in-frame rearrangements with V and J called that TCRdb kept. Clones are partly lost; checked studies trace under half to an unresolved V gene and leave the rest unexplained. The sample records 110,000 to 150,000 clones, roughly 80% of which are singletons. Roughly 6.2% of the sample goes to the ten largest clones. Sequenced material: PBMCs or T cells enriched from blood (not recorded which). The receptors originated from a middle-aged woman who had recovered from COVID-19.

The genes are TRBV20-1 and TRBJ2-3; 10 bases map to TRBD1. J lost 2 bases, V lost 3 bases, and 8 bases had no gene match. CDR3 length: 16 residues. Germline-derived CDR1 and CDR2 are DFQATT and SNEGSKA (reference sequence). CDR3 DNA: TGCAGTGCTAGTCGTTTGGGACAGGGGATCACAGATACGCAGTATTTT. Translation: CSASRLGQGITDTQYF.

V usage is TRBV15 and J usage is TRBJ2-4; 7 positions match TRBD1. V shed 3 bases, J shed 8 bases, and the junction held 22 bases outside the gene matches. The CDR3 is 19 amino acids. The germline V gene encodes CDR1 LNHNV and CDR2 YYDKDF (reference sequence). DNA of the CDR3: TGTGCCACCAGCAGGGGACCTGGGCTAATAGGGGGCGGTTCGGACATTCAGTACTTC. Translated, it gives CATSRGPGLIGGGSDIQYF.

The chain is built from TRBV30 and TRBJ2-5, with D tentatively TRBD2 (7 bases). The CDR3 consists of 15 residues. V shed 1 base and J shed 2 bases, with 14 bases lying between them. From germline, CDR1 is GTSNPN and CDR2 SVGIG (reference sequence). The CDR3: CAWSGGGPNQETQYF. As DNA, the CDR3 is TGTGCCTGGAGTGGGGGGGGCCCAAATCAAGAGACCCAGTACTTC.

J is TRBJ2-5 and V is TRBV30, with 8 bases matching TRBD1. Germline CDR1 reads GTSNPN; CDR2 reads SVGIG (reference sequence). The CDR3 length is 16 residues. Unmatched junction bases numbered 10, after V lost 1 base and J lost 3 bases. CDR3 in DNA: TGTGCCTGGAGTGACCTCTACGGACAGGGAGAAGAGACCCAGTACTTC. This encodes CAWSDLYGQGEETQYF.

The chain employs TRBV5-1 and TRBJ2-1; 12 positions match TRBD1. The CDR3 is 17 residues long. From germline, CDR1 is SGHRS and CDR2 YFSETQ. Trimming at V came to 4 bases and at J to 3 bases, leaving 8 bases not matched to a gene. The CDR3 reads CASSEGTGGFIYNEQFF. The CDR3 nucleotides read TGCGCCAGCAGCGAAGGGACAGGGGGCTTTATCTACAATGAGCAGTTCTTC.

In regard to this clone: At one of its ends the junction is not consistent with the germline gene, which may arise from a read error. V usage is TRBV2 and J usage is TRBJ2-7; 9 nucleotides agree with TRBD2. This CDR3 is 14 amino acids long. Per germline, CDR1 SNHLY and CDR2 FYNNEI. In nucleotides, the CDR3 is TGTGCCAGCAGTGAAGAGTTAGCGGGAGCCCTCGGGAACTTC. Its translation is CASSEELAGALGNF.

The CDR3 region is CASSSDRMEGYTF. The CDR3 region has the DNA TGTGCCAGCAGTTCGGACAGGATGGAGGGCTACACCTTC. The rearrangement links TRBV6-5 to TRBJ1-2, with 7 bases that match TRBD1. The CDR3 is 13 residues long. Germline V lookup: CDR1 MNHEY, CDR2 SVGAGI. Germline trimming cut 4 bases from V and 8 bases from J; bases unmatched to any gene: 7.

The chain carries TRBV7-6 and TRBJ2-7, with D maybe TRBD1 (5 bases). The CDR3 totals 15 residues. The germline CDR1 and CDR2 sequences are SGHVS and FNYEAQ. The germline V and J ends were trimmed by 0 bases and 3 bases, with 12 bases remaining between them. The CDR3 sequence: CASSLASGKSYEQYF. The CDR3, as DNA: TGTGCCAGCAGCTTAGCGTCAGGGAAGAGCTACGAGCAGTACTTC.

The chain has TRBV18 and TRBJ1-6; 8 bases agree with TRBD1. The germline V gene has CDR1 KGHSH and CDR2 LQKENI. The CDR3 sequence is 21 residues long. J lost 2 bases, V lost 3 bases, and 18 bases had no gene match. The CDR3 region has the DNA TGTGCCAGCTCACCCAACCGTAAATCCCGGGACAGGCATACCTATAATTCACCCCTCCACTTT. Protein: CASSPNRKSRDRHTYNSPLHF. Filled out from reference TRBV18 and TRBJ1-6, the complete variable domain reads NAGVMQNPRHLVRRRGQEARLRCSPMKGHSHVYWYRQLPEEGLKFMVYLQKENIIDESGMPKERFSAEFPKEGPSILRIQQVVRGDSAAYFCASSPNRKSRDRHTYNSPLHFGNGTRLTVT.

In this sample, this clone turned up a few times. The rearrangement uses TRBV4-1 and TRBJ1-4; unclear D gene. Germline assignment: CDR1 MGHRA and CDR2 YSYEKL. This CDR3 region has 13 residues. V lost 10 bases and J lost 5, with 14 bases in between. The CDR3 nucleotides read TGCGCCACCTTCGACATTCTAAATGAAAAACTGTTTTTT. Amino acids: CATFDILNEKLFF.

The chain carries TRBV5-1 and TRBJ1-1, with TRBD1 as a possible D gene (5 bases). V lost 0 bases and J 2 bases, leaving 11 bases between the germline ends. CDR3 length: 15 residues. Germline V lookup: CDR1 SGHRS, CDR2 YFSETQ. The CDR3 bases are TGCGCCAGCAGCTTGGGTAGGGGAGGAAACACTGAAGCTTTCTTT. This gives the protein CASSLGRGGNTEAFF.

This clone was observed a few times. The chain has TRBV20-1 and TRBJ2-7; D gene unclear. The CDR3 has 12 amino acids. V dropped 5 bases and J dropped 5 bases, with 13 bases sitting between them. CDR1 is DFQATT, CDR2 SNEGSKA, per germline (reference sequence). The CDR3 coding sequence is TGCAGTGCTCGTGATCAAGAGCACGAGCAGTACTTC. Protein: CSARDQEHEQYF.

This sequence joins TRBV12-3 or TRBV12-4 and TRBJ2-2, with no clear D. Trimming took 3 bases from V and 6 from J, leaving 8 bases between them. The CDR3 consists of 13 residues. CDR3 in DNA: TGTGCCAGCAGTTTTGTGCGCGCCGGGGAGCTGTTTTTT. As protein: CASSFVRAGELFF.

The chain employs TRBV5-1 and TRBJ2-2; maybe TRBD1 (5 bases). Trimming removed 0 bases from V and 2 bases from J, with 8 bases in between. This CDR3 region has 15 residues. Germline V gives CDR1 SGHRS, CDR2 YFSETQ. The CDR3 DNA reads TGCGCCAGCAGCTTGGACAGGAGAAACACCGGGGAGCTGTTTTTT. Amino acids: CASSLDRRNTGELFF.

DNA of the CDR3: TGTGCCAGTAGGGACCGGGACTCAAAGGTAGATGGCTACACCTTC. Amino acids: CASRDRDSKVDGYTF. The chain links TRBV19 to TRBJ1-2; D may be TRBD1 (5 bases). Trimming cost V 6 bases and J 6 bases, with 20 bases left between them. The CDR3 has 15 residues. From germline, CDR1 is LNHDA and CDR2 SQIVND (reference sequence).

In the case of this clone: Other DNA sequences in this sample translate to the same CDR3. This sequence joins TRBV2 and TRBJ2-1; a weak D match, TRBD2 (5 bases). Germline V gene lookup returns CDR1 SNHLY and CDR2 FYNNEI. The CDR3 has 13 amino acids. V lost 5 bases, J lost 4 bases, and 9 bases lay in between. The CDR3 here is CASSKDSYNEQFF. Here the CDR3 DNA reads TGTGCCAGCAGTAAGGACTCTTACAATGAGCAGTTCTTC.

The chain joins TRBV12-3 or TRBV12-4 to TRBJ1-1; D call uncertain. With 7 bases removed from V and 1 base from J, the gap between germline ends came to 10 bases. The CDR3 has 13 amino acids. As DNA, the CDR3 is TGTGCCAGCATCTTACAGTCGAACACTGAAGCTTTCTTT. Protein: CASILQSNTEAFF.

CDR3 amino acids: CASSYGTGALGFF. The CDR3 DNA is TGTGCCAGCAGTTACGGGACAGGGGCTTTGGGTTTCTTT. V and J are TRBV5-8 and TRBJ1-1; 10 nucleotides align to TRBD1. The trim removed 5 bases at V and 13 bases at J, leaving 11 bases unmatched. CDR1 is SGHTS, CDR2 YDEGEE, per germline. This CDR3 has 13 amino acids. Full variable domain (missing parts from reference TRBV5-8 and TRBJ1-1): EAGVTQSPTHLIKTRGQQATLRCSPISGHTSVYWYQQALGLGLQFLLWYDEGEERNRGNFPPRFSGRQFPNYSSELNVNALELEDSALYLCASSYGTGALGFFGQGTRLTVV.

V and J are TRBV29-1 and TRBJ1-2; TRBD1 matches 9 bases. The CDR3 loop spans 13 amino acids. V was pared by 5 bases and J by 5 bases, with 6 bases of the junction left unmatched. Germline V CDR1 and CDR2: SQVTM, ANQGSEA. CDR3 residues: CSVTGGELYGYTF. In DNA, the CDR3 is TGCAGCGTTACAGGGGGCGAGTTGTATGGCTACACCTTC.

The chain recombines TRBV3-1 (or the pseudogene TRBV3-2) with TRBJ1-1, with 9 bases aligning to TRBD1. Germline CDR1 is LGHDT and CDR2 is YNNKEL (reference sequence). The CDR3 extends over 14 amino acids. Unmatched junction bases numbered 8, after V lost 4 bases and J lost 8 bases. CDR3 bases: TGTGCCAGCAGCCCGGGACAGGGAGGAAAGGAAGCTTTCTTT. Its translation: CASSPGQGGKEAFF.

The rearrangement uses TRBV11-2 and TRBJ2-3, with 8 positions matching TRBD2. The CDR3 contains 15 residues. CDR1 is SGHAT, CDR2 FQNNGV, per germline. J gave up 1 base and V 5 bases, and 5 bases lay outside the gene matches. The CDR3 DNA sequence: TGTGCCAGCAGCCGATTAGCGGGGCGCACAGATACGCAGTATTTT. This gives the protein CASSRLAGRTDTQYF. Full variable domain (outside the CDR3, taken from reference TRBV11-2 and TRBJ2-3): EAGVAQSPRYKIIEKRQSVAFWCNPISGHATLYWYQQILGQGPKLLIQFQNNGVVDDSQLPKDRFSAERLKGVDSTLKIQPAKLEDSAVYLCASSRLAGRTDTQYFGPGTRLTVL.